A single sample gave rise to the 6 T cell receptor beta chains below, sequenced in a study of CD8+CD57+ T cells in acquired aplastic anemia (dated by TCRdb to 2016 to 2019). For sequencing, an Illumina HiSeq 2000 was employed. Profiling of TCR beta VDJ combinations and CDR3 sequences used genomic DNA as the template. TCRdb cleaned the public reads at Q25 with fastp, built clones with MiXCR and kept in-frame beta chains. Every CDR3 protein is listed once, alongside the most common genes and DNA of its rows. Counted in this sample were hundreds of thousands of distinct CDR3 sequences; approximately 57% of them appeared once. The ten most abundant clones make up approximately 1.3% of the sample. The patients picked for sequencing were ones in whom flow cytometry had shown an expansion of CD8+CD57+ cells. Sequencing was done on a sample of sorted CD4+, CD8+, or CD8+CD57+ T cells (not recorded which) from PBMCs. These receptors were taken from a human donor with aplastic anemia.

This clonotype has only a few counts. This chain links TRBV10-3 with TRBJ1-5; D remains unclear. V gave up 3 bases and J gave up 6 bases, with 9 bases separating them. CDR1 and CDR2 from the germline V gene are ENHRY and SYGVKD. The CDR3 runs 13 residues. The CDR3 coding sequence is TGTGCCATCAGTGATCACCCGGGTCAGCCCCAGCATTTT. Residues: CAISDHPGQPQHF.

This clonotype was detected only a few times. The chain carries TRBV25-1 and TRBJ1-2; TRBD1 matches 8 bases. This CDR3 comprises 15 residues. The germline gives CDR1 MGHDK, CDR2 SYGVNS. Germline trimming cut 4 bases from V and 7 bases from J; bases unmatched to any gene: 11. The CDR3 DNA is TGTGCCAGCAGTGCAATACAGGGGGATGGTGGTGGCTACACCTTC. Translating gives CASSAIQGDGGGYTF.

For this clonotype: This may arise from a read error, as a much more abundant clone is one base away. This rearrangement joins TRBV4-1 to TRBJ1-5; 7 bases are shared with TRBD1. The CDR3 has 18 amino acids. CDR1 is MGHRA and CDR2 is YSYEKL in the germline V gene. The CDR3, as DNA: TGCGCCAGCGGCCAAGGCGAGGGCAGGGGGTCGAGCAATCAGCCCCAGCATTTT. This translates into CASGQGEGRGSSNQPQHF.

To note about this clonotype: One base away lies a much larger clone, so this may be a sequencing read error. V is TRBV19 and J is TRBJ2-3, with 7 bases matching TRBD2. V shed 5 bases, J shed 3 bases, and the junction held 5 bases outside the gene matches. Germline V lookup: CDR1 LNHDA, CDR2 SQIVND (reference sequence). The CDR3 runs 14 residues. The CDR3 spells CASSGGGRTDTQYF. For the CDR3, the DNA is TGTGCCAGTAGTGGCGGGGGTAGAACAGATACGCAGTATTTT.

This chain connects TRBV19 to TRBJ1-5; perhaps TRBD1 as D (6 bases). Trimming shortened V by 2 bases and J by 1 base, and 12 bases separated the two germline ends. From germline, CDR1 is LNHDA and CDR2 SQIVND (reference sequence). This CDR3 contains 16 residues. CDR3 DNA: TGTGCCAGTAGTATATGGGGGGCAGGGAGCAATCAGCCCCAGCATTTT. The encoded protein is CASSIWGAGSNQPQHF.

The chain recombines TRBV7-9 with TRBJ2-1; 15 bases fit TRBD2. The germline CDR1 and CDR2 sequences are SEHNR and FQNEAQ (reference sequence). This CDR3 has 18 residues. V gave up 10 bases and J gave up 0 bases; unmatched junction bases: 10. The CDR3 nucleotides read TGTGCCACCCGCGGACTAGCGGGAGGGACGAGCTCCTACAATGAGCAGTTCTTC. Translating gives CATRGLAGGTSSYNEQFF. Filled out from reference TRBV7-9 and TRBJ2-1, the complete variable domain reads DTGVSQNPRHKITKRGQNVTFRCDPISEHNRLYWYRQTLGQGPEFLTYFQNEAQLEKSRLLSDRFSAERPKGSFSTLEIQRTEQGDSAMYLCATRGLAGGTSSYNEQFFGPGTRLTVL.